This TCR beta chain was identified during a study of shared clonotypes between healthy human individuals. Study-level findings and limits: Limitation of the genetic and exposure-history diversity represented came from the few donors.

Of note for this clone: Its antigen remains unknown. The same CDR3 can be traced to other DNA sequences in this sample.

The CDR3 runs 13 residues. Germline loops: CDR1 MDHEN, CDR2 SYDVKM. V was cut by 8 bases and J by 0 bases, with 7 bases left in between. Here immunoSEQ multiplex PCR was the method, and the copy in TCRdb shows in-frame clones only, minus some. The table includes 2 million to 3 million clones, under 95% detected once. V gene TRBV28 combines with J gene TRBJ2-2, with D unresolved. The sequence came from a man aged 18 to 29 in good health. Some clones in this sample may be carry-over from other donors' samples. Sequenced: naive CD4+ T cells from PBMCs. The subset: CD45RA+ positively selected. The CDR3 nucleotides read TGTGCCAGCCGCACCGCGAACACCGGGGAGCTGTTTTTT. It is translated as CASRTANTGELFF.